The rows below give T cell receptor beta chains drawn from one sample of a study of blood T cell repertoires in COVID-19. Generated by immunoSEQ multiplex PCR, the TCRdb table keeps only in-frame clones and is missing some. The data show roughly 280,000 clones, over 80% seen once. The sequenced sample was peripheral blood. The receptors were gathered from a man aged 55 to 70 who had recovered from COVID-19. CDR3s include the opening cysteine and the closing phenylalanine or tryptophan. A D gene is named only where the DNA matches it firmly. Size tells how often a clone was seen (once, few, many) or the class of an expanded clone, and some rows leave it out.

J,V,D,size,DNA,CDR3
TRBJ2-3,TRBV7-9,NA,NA,TGTGCCAGCAGCCTGGACAGTGGGGGACGCACAGATACGCAGTATTTT,CASSLDSGGRTDTQYF
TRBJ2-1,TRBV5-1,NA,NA,TGCGCCAGCAGCGGCCGTGACAAACACAATGAGCAGTTCTTC,CASSGRDKHNEQFF
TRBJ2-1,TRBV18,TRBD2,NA,TGTGCCAGCTCACCCCTTAGGACTAGCGGGGTTACCAATGAGCAGTTCTTC,CASSPLRTSGVTNEQFF
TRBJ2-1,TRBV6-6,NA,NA,TGTGCCAGCAGTTACTTAGCTATAGGACAGCTGTTCTTC,CASSYLAIGQLFF
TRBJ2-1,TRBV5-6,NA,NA,TGTGCCAGCAGCTTGGAGGGTGCGGGGCCTACCTACAATGAGCAGTTCTTC,CASSLEGAGPTYNEQFF
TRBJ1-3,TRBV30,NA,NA,TGTGCCTCACGACACGGCTCTGGAAACACCATATATTTT,CASRHGSGNTIYF
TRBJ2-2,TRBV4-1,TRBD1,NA,TGCGCCAGCAGCCAAACCCCGGGACAGCCCGGGGAGCTGTTTTTT,CASSQTPGQPGELFF
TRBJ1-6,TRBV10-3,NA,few,TGTGCCATCAGTGATAACGCGGCAGGGGTTTCACCCCTCCACTTT,CAISDNAAGVSPLHF
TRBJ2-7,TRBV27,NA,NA,TGTGCCAGCAGTTTCAGAGAGGGAACCAGGCTCTACGAGCAGTACTTC,CASSFREGTRLYEQYF
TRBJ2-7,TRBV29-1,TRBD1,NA,TGCAGCGTCGTGACAGGGGGCTACGAGCAGTACTTC,CSVVTGGYEQYF
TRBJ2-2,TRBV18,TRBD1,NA,TGTGCCAGCTCCACCAGGGGACAGGGGGCATACACCGGGGAGCTGTTTTTT,CASSTRGQGAYTGELFF
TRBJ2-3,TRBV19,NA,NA,TGTGCCTCCGCCTCCGGGACATCTAGCACAGATACGCAGTATTTT,CASASGTSSTDTQYF
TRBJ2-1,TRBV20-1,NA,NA,TGCAGTGCTAGTTGGGGCTCGGCTTACAATGAGCAGTTCTTC,CSASWGSAYNEQFF
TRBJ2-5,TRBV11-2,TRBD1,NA,TGTGCCAGCAGCCAGGGGGCACGTGAGACCCAGTACTTC,CASSQGARETQYF
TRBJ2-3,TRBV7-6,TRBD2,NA,TGTGCCAGCAGCTTACTAGCGGTTAGCACAGATACGCAGTATTTT,CASSLLAVSTDTQYF
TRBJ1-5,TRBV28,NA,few,TGTGCCAGCAGTTTTGGCGGGGCGGGCAATCAGCCCCAGCATTTT,CASSFGGAGNQPQHF
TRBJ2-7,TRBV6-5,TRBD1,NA,TGTGCCAGCACAGGGGGCGTAGCCTACGAGCAGTACTTC,CASTGGVAYEQYF
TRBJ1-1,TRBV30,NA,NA,TGTGCCTGGAGTAAAGAGGACACTGAAGCTTTCTTT,CAWSKEDTEAFF
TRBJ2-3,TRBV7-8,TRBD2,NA,TGTGCCAGCAGCCCCCGGACTAGCGGGAGCACAGATACGCAGTATTTT,CASSPRTSGSTDTQYF
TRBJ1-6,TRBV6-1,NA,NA,TGTGCCAGCAGTGAGCGACTTTTGGTTTTGGGTTCACCCCTCCACTTT,CASSERLLVLGSPLHF
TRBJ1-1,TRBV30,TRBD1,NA,TGTGCCTGGAGACTGAAGGGGACAGCGAACACTGAAGCTTTCTTT,CAWRLKGTANTEAFF
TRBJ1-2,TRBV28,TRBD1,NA,TGTGCCAGCAGTTGGGGACAGGGGGCGCGGGACTATGGCTACACCTTC,CASSWGQGARDYGYTF
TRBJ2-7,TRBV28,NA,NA,TGTGCCAGCAGTTCGATGGCGGGACAGACCTACGAGCAGTACTTC,CASSSMAGQTYEQYF
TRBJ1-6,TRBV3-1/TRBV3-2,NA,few,TGTGCCAGCAGCCTCGGACGGCGGGATAATTCACCCCTCCACTTT,CASSLGRRDNSPLHF
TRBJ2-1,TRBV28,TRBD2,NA,TGTGCCAGCATGATTAGCGGGGGAGAGCAGTTCTTC,CASMISGGEQFF
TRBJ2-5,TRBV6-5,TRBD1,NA,TGTGCCAGCAGTTACGGGACAGGCGTCCAAGAGACCCAGTACTTC,CASSYGTGVQETQYF
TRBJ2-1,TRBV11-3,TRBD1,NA,TGTGCCAGCAGCTCAGACAGGGGGAACAACAATGAGCAGTTCTTC,CASSSDRGNNNEQFF
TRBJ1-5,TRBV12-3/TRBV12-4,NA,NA,TGTGCCAGCAGTTTAGGGGGCAGGCAGCCCCAGCATTTT,CASSLGGRQPQHF
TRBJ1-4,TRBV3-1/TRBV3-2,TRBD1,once,TGTGCCAGCAGCCAATTGACAGGGGCTAATGAAAAACTGTTTTTT,CASSQLTGANEKLFF
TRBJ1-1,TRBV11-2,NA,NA,TGTGCCAGCAGCTTAGTTCTAAGACAGTCCGTATTGAACACTGAAGCTTTCTTT,CASSLVLRQSVLNTEAFF
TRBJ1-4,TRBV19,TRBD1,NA,TGTGCCAGTAGTATGACAGGGGGCGAGGGAAAACTGTTTTTT,CASSMTGGEGKLFF
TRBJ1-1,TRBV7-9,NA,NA,TGTGCCAGCTCAGGAGGCACTGAAGCTTTCTTT,CASSGGTEAFF
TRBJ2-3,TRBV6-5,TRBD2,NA,TGTGCCAGCAGAGTAGGCGGGGGGAGCACAGATACGCAGTATTTT,CASRVGGGSTDTQYF